The 21 T cell receptor beta chains presented below share a single source sample, sequenced in a study of a mutant IDH1 vaccine in newly diagnosed glioma. Profiled with immunoSEQ multiplex PCR; TCRdb holds only in-frame clones, not every one. Here the sample spans roughly 30,000 clones, around 89% being singletons. These receptors' targets are unknown. Described time point: week 5, during vaccination. Doses comprised 300 ug of mutant IDH1 20-mer peptide each, plus topical imiquimod. Sequencing used PBMCs, obtained from a glioma patient whose treatment included an IDH1 peptide vaccine. The receptors shown here come from a man aged 18-30 years with glioma.

DNA of the CDR3: TGTGCCTGGAGTGGACAGGCTAATTCACCCCTCCACTTT. Translated, it gives CAWSGQANSPLHF. This chain joins TRBV30 and TRBJ1-6; TRBD1 might be the D (6 bases). The CDR3 has 13 amino acids. Germline V gene sequence: CDR1 GTSNPN, CDR2 SVGIG (reference sequence). Between the trimmed V and J ends, which lost 1 base and 6 bases, there was a span of 7 bases. Drawing the rest from reference TRBV30 and TRBJ1-6, the complete variable domain is SQTIHQWPATLVQPVGSPLSLECTVEGTSNPNLYWYRQAAGRGLQLLFYSVGIGQISSEVPQNLSASRPQDRQFILSSKKLLLSDSGFYLCAWSGQANSPLHFGNGTRLTVT.

CDR3 protein: CASTRQTNTGELFF. In nucleotides, the CDR3 is TGTGCCAGCACGCGGCAAACGAACACCGGGGAGCTGTTTTTT. The V and J genes are TRBV27 and TRBJ2-2; D gene uncertain. The ends were cut back, 7 bases at V and 0 bases at J, with 9 bases in the middle. Germline V gives CDR1 MNHEY, CDR2 SMNVEV (reference sequence). The CDR3 extends over 14 amino acids.

The CDR3 region is CASSQTGKGNQPQHF. The DNA for the CDR3 is TGCGCCAGCAGCCAAACAGGGAAGGGCAATCAGCCCCAGCATTTT. V and J are TRBV4-1 and TRBJ1-5; TRBD1 might be the D (6 bases). CDR1 is MGHRA and CDR2 is YSYEKL in the germline V gene. With 2 bases removed from V and 2 bases from J, the gap between germline ends came to 10 bases. CDR3 length equals 15 residues.

The rearrangement uses TRBV27 and TRBJ2-2, with 7 bases lining up with TRBD2. This CDR3 region has 18 residues. The V and J ends lost 6 bases and 7 bases, in that order; junction bases with no gene match: 20. The V gene's germline CDR1 is MNHEY and CDR2 SMNVEV (reference sequence). CDR3 in amino acids: CASSPAPQGGRTDGELFF. As DNA, the CDR3 is TGTGCCAGCAGCCCCGCCCCCCAGGGAGGGAGAACGGACGGGGAGCTGTTTTTT.

The chain couples TRBV15 to TRBJ2-2; D ambiguous. V was clipped by 2 bases and J by 2 bases, with 3 bases between them. The CDR3 loop spans 13 amino acids. Per the germline V gene, CDR1 is LNHNV and CDR2 is YYDKDF (reference sequence). For the CDR3, the DNA is TGTGCCACCAGCAGAAGCAACACCGGGGAGCTGTTTTTT. It specifies CATSRSNTGELFF.

The CDR3 here is CASSYVSPNTEAFF. The CDR3 DNA follows: TGTGCCAGCAGTTACGTTAGCCCGAACACTGAAGCTTTCTTT. This rearrangement joins TRBV6-5 to TRBJ1-1; D is ambiguous. The CDR3 extends over 14 amino acids. Trimming pared 2 bases from V and 1 base from J, leaving 8 bases between. From germline, CDR1 is MNHEY and CDR2 SVGAGI.

V is TRBV5-4 and J is TRBJ2-7; D not certain. From germline, CDR1 is SGHNT and CDR2 YYREEE (reference sequence). Trimming shortened V by 0 bases and J by 0 bases, and 4 bases separated the two germline ends. The CDR3 length is 13 residues. CDR3 amino acids: CASSLGSSYEQYF. As DNA, the CDR3 is TGTGCCAGCAGCTTGGGGAGCTCCTACGAGCAGTACTTC.

The gene calls are TRBV15 and TRBJ1-1, with 8 positions matching TRBD1. The CDR3 length is 16 residues. After removal of 3 bases from V and 4 bases from J, the junction contained 10 bases not matched to a gene. The V gene's germline CDR1 is LNHNV and CDR2 YYDKDF (reference sequence). DNA of the CDR3: TGTGCCACCAGCAGGGGTGGACAGGGAGGGCTCACTGAAGCTTTCTTT. It codes for CATSRGGQGGLTEAFF. Drawing the rest from reference TRBV15 and TRBJ1-1, the complete variable domain is DAMVIQNPRYQVTQFGKPVTLSCSQTLNHNVMYWYQQKSSQAPKLLFHYYDKDFNNEADTPDNFQSRRPNTSFCFLDIRSPGLGDTAMYLCATSRGGQGGLTEAFFGQGTRLTVV.

The V call is TRBV7-2, the J call TRBJ2-5; no firm D call. Trimming shortened V by 1 base and J by 5 bases, and 8 bases separated the two germline ends. There are 13 residues in the CDR3. Germline V gene sequence: CDR1 SGHTA, CDR2 FQGNSA. In DNA, the CDR3 is TGTGCCAGCAGCTTAGTGGGTGGGGAGACCCAGTACTTC. It codes for CASSLVGGETQYF.

This chain connects TRBV7-2 to TRBJ1-2; D not certain. V gave up 5 bases and J gave up 1 base, with 14 bases separating them. This CDR3 has 15 residues. In germline, CDR1 is SGHTA, CDR2 FQGNSA. CDR3 DNA: TGTGCCAGCAGCCTCGGGCCTTCTCTTAACTATGGCTACACCTTC. It yields the protein CASSLGPSLNYGYTF.

CDR3 region: CAWGRGRATDTQYF. In DNA form, the CDR3 reads TGTGCCTGGGGGAGGGGGAGGGCCACAGATACGCAGTATTTT. This chain uses TRBV30 with TRBJ2-3; D perhaps matches TRBD2 (7 bases). The V end lost 5 bases, the J end lost 2 bases, and 14 bases lay between the germline ends. From germline, CDR1 is GTSNPN and CDR2 SVGIG (reference sequence). The CDR3 totals 14 residues.

The chain joins TRBV7-9 to TRBJ2-2; TRBD2 might be the D (5 bases). The V end lost 7 bases, the J end lost 6 bases, and 21 bases lay between the germline ends. This CDR3 is 16 amino acids long. Germline CDR1 reads SEHNR; CDR2 reads FQNEAQ (reference sequence). The CDR3 spells CASTTGNRADPGELFF. In DNA, the CDR3 is TGTGCCAGCACTACCGGGAACCGAGCGGATCCCGGGGAGCTGTTTTTT.

This chain connects TRBV2 to TRBJ1-2, with 8 bases lining up with TRBD1. The V and J ends lost 11 bases and 5 bases, in that order; junction bases with no gene match: 16. This CDR3 contains 15 residues. CDR1 and CDR2 from the germline V gene are SNHLY and FYNNEI. The CDR3 loop is CALMRQGAGRYGYTF. In nucleotides, the CDR3 is TGTGCCCTAATGAGGCAGGGGGCAGGAAGGTATGGCTACACCTTC.

The table lists this clone with a few counts. V usage is TRBV28 and J usage is TRBJ1-5; tentative D call: TRBD1 (6 bases). V was pared by 3 bases and J by 2 bases, with 11 bases between. Germline CDR1 reads MDHEN; CDR2 reads SYDVKM. The CDR3 sequence is 15 residues long. CDR3 DNA sequence: TGTGCCAGCAGTTTTTTTGGGGGCGGCAATCAGCCCCAGCATTTT. Its protein product is CASSFFGGGNQPQHF.

This chain joins TRBV6-5 and TRBJ2-2, with 9 bases that match TRBD2. The CDR3 totals 14 residues. V lost 2 bases to trimming and J lost 10 bases; unmatched junction nucleotides: 5. Germline V gene sequence: CDR1 MNHEY, CDR2 SVGAGI. The CDR3 reads CASSYIAGVVELFF. The CDR3 region has the DNA TGTGCCAGCAGTTACATAGCGGGAGTGGTGGAGCTGTTTTTT.

As for this clone: Its ends do not fully match the called genes, so a read error is possible. V gene TRBV20-1 combines with J gene TRBJ2-7; D is perhaps TRBD1 (5 bases). This CDR3 comprises 10 residues. Germline V CDR1 and CDR2: DFQATT, SNEGSKA (reference sequence). CDR3 in amino acids: CSARRAGLFF. CDR3 nucleotides: TGCAGTGCTAGAAGGGCAGGGTTATTCTTC.

The rearrangement uses TRBV15 and TRBJ1-6; the D gene is possibly TRBD1 (6 bases). Germline V gene sequence: CDR1 LNHNV, CDR2 YYDKDF (reference sequence). The CDR3 covers 18 residues. V was cut by 3 bases and J by 5 bases, with 20 bases left in between. CDR3 DNA sequence: TGTGCCACCAGCAGGGGACTCCCGGGACATTCGAATAATTCACCCCTCCACTTT. Protein product: CATSRGLPGHSNNSPLHF.

V is TRBV7-2 and J is TRBJ1-1, with unresolved D. With 1 base removed from V and 1 base from J, the gap between germline ends came to 4 bases. The CDR3 has 13 amino acids. In germline, CDR1 is SGHTA, CDR2 FQGNSA. CDR3 amino acids: CASSLGWNTEAFF. The CDR3 DNA is TGTGCCAGCAGCTTAGGATGGAACACTGAAGCTTTCTTT.

The CDR3 DNA follows: TGTGCCTGGAGTCGTAGCACAGATACGCAGTATTTT. This codes for CAWSRSTDTQYF. The chain couples TRBV30 to TRBJ2-3; D remains ambiguous. The CDR3 totals 12 residues. Germline values: CDR1 GTSNPN, CDR2 SVGIG (reference sequence). The V gene lost 2 bases and the J gene lost 0 bases, with 3 bases spanning the gap.

The V and J genes are TRBV6-1 and TRBJ1-1; 8 bases match TRBD1. The J segment lost 5 bases and the V segment lost 2 bases, leaving 10 bases of the junction unmatched. From germline, CDR1 is MNHNS and CDR2 SASEGT. The CDR3 has 16 residues. The CDR3 reads CASSEQAGGASTEAFF. In nucleotides, the CDR3 is TGTGCCAGCAGTGAACAGGCAGGGGGCGCGTCGACTGAAGCTTTCTTT.

This clone was observed a single time. The V gene is TRBV16, the J gene TRBJ1-1; no firm D call. V shed 4 bases and J shed 0 bases, with 9 bases lying between them. CDR1 is KGHSY and CDR2 is FQNENV in the germline V gene. The CDR3 is 14 residues long. In DNA form, the CDR3 reads TGTGCCAGCAGCCCTCTCCAAATGAACACTGAAGCTTTCTTT. Translation: CASSPLQMNTEAFF.